This T cell receptor beta chain was sequenced in a study of vaccination effects on CD4 cells after COVID-19. Germline V gene sequence: CDR1 SGDLS, CDR2 YYNGEE. This CDR3 region has 12 residues. Trimming took off 4 bases at V and 3 bases at J, with 8 bases between the two ends. Comment on this clone: Its antigen remains unidentified.

Viral peptide pools were used in the ViraFEST assay to expand antigen-specific CD4+ T cells, and sequencing came afterward. CD4+ T cell isolation took place after 10 days of culture. All participants had two doses of either the BNT162b2 or mRNA-1273 vaccine. Vaccinated recipients, who were negative for nucleocapsid antibodies, had no history of SARS-CoV-2 infection. Half the medium was swapped for IL-2 medium on days 3 and 7. The table came from immunoSEQ multiplex PCR; TCRdb's copy has only in-frame clones and leaves some out. The table records 15,000 or so clones, about 77% of them present only once.

Sample: CD4+ T cells from PBMCs cultured with HCoV-NL63 spike peptides, taken after COVID-19 vaccination. The clonotype was recovered from a human donor who received a COVID-19 vaccine. The rearrangement uses TRBV9 and TRBJ2-7; D call uncertain. The chain's CDR3 is CASSRTSYEQYF. In DNA, the CDR3 is TGTGCCAGCAGCAGGACGAGCTACGAGCAGTACTTC.